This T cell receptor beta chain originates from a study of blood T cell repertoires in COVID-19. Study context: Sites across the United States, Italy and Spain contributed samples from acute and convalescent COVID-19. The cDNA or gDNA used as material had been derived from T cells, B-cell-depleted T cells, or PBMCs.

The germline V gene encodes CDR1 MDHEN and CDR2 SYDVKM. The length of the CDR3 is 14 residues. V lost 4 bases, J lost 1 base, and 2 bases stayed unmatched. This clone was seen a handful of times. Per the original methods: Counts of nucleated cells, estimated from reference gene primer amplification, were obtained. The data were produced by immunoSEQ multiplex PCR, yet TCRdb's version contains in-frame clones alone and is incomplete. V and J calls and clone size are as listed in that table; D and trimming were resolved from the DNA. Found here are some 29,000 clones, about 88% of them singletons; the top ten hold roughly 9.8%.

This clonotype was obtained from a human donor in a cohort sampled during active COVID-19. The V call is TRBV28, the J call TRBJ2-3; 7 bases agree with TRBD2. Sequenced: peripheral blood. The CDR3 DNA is TGTGCCAGCAGTTGGGACTACCGCACAGATACGCAGTATTTT. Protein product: CASSWDYRTDTQYF.